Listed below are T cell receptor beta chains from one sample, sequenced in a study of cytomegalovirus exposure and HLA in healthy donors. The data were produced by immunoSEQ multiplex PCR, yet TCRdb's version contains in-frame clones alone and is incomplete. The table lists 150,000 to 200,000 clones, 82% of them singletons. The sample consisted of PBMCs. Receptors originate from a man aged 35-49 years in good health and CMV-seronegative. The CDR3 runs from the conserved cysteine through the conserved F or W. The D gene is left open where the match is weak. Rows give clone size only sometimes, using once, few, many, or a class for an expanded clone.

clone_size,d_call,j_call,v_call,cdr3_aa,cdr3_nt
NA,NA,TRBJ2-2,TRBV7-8,CASSLLYANTGELFF,TGTGCCAGCAGCTTACTCTACGCGAACACCGGGGAGCTGTTTTTT
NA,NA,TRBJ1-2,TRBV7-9,CASSSAAGGYTF,TGTGCCAGCAGCTCGGCTGCGGGTGGCTACACCTTC
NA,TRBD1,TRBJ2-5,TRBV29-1,CSPGTGRYF,TGCAGCCCCGGGACAGGGAGGTACTTC
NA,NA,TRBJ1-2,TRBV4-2,CASSQDIGDYGYTF,TGTGCCAGCAGCCAAGACATCGGGGACTATGGCTACACCTTC
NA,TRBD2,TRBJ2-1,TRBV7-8,CASSLVLAGGPNEQFF,TGTGCCAGCAGCTTAGTCCTAGCGGGGGGGCCAAATGAGCAGTTCTTC
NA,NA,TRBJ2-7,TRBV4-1,CASSQERVRYEQYF,TGCGCCAGCAGCCAAGAGCGGGTTCGCTACGAGCAGTACTTC
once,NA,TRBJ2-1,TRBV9,CASSVAARLGNEQFF,TGTGCCAGCAGCGTAGCCGCTAGATTAGGCAATGAGCAGTTCTTC
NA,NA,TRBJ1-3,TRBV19,CASSTLLLQGSGNTIYF,TGTGCCAGTAGTACTTTGCTTCTACAGGGATCTGGAAACACCATATATTTT
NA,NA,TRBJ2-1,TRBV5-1,CASSPHQDPAGLYNEQFF,TGCGCCAGCAGTCCCCACCAGGACCCGGCGGGTCTATACAATGAGCAGTTCTTC
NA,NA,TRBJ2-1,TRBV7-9,CASSTDERFGVF,TGTGCCAGCAGCACCGACGAGAGGTTCGGGGTCTTC
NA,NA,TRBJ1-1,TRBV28,CASSSPVTGNTEAFF,TGTGCCAGCAGTTCCCCCGTGACGGGGAACACTGAAGCTTTCTTT
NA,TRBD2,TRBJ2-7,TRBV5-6,CASSSDSGTYEQYF,TGTGCCAGCAGTTCCGATAGCGGGACCTACGAGCAGTACTTC
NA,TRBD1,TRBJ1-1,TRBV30,CAWSRGQMNTEAFF,TGTGCCTGGAGTCGGGGACAGATGAACACTGAAGCTTTCTTT
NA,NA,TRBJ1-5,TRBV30,CAWSAEIVQPQHF,TGTGCCTGGAGTGCGGAGATCGTACAGCCCCAGCATTTT
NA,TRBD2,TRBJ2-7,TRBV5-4,CASSQRTSGSFNEQYF,TGTGCCAGCAGCCAGAGGACTAGCGGGAGTTTTAACGAGCAGTACTTC
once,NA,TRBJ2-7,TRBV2,CASLGGARVTYEQYF,TGTGCCTCGTTGGGGGGGGCGCGGGTAACCTACGAGCAGTACTTC
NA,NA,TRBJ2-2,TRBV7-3,CASSSGGLDTGELFF,TGTGCCAGCAGCTCCGGAGGTCTAGACACCGGGGAGCTGTTTTTT
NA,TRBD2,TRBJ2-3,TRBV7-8,CASSLVRWGREGTDTQYF,TGTGCCAGCAGCTTAGTGAGGTGGGGGAGGGAGGGCACAGATACGCAGTATTTT
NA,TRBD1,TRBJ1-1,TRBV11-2,CASSDRTGATEAFF,TGTGCCAGCAGCGACAGGACAGGGGCCACTGAAGCTTTCTTT
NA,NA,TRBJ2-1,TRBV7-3,CASSSPGTLSFF,TGTGCCAGCAGCTCTCCCGGGACACTCTCGTTCTTC
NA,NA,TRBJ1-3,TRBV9,CASSAGNGVSGNTIYF,TGTGCCAGCAGCGCGGGAAATGGGGTCTCTGGAAACACCATATATTTT
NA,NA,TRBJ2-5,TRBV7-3,CASSSGLLRQETQYF,TGTGCCAGCAGCTCCGGACTTTTGAGACAAGAGACCCAGTACTTC
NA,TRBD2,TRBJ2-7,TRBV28,CASSRGTSGREYEQYF,TGTGCCAGCAGCCGCGGGACTAGCGGGAGGGAATACGAGCAGTACTTC
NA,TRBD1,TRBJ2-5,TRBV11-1,CASSFAGGVETQYF,TGTGCCAGCAGCTTTGCAGGGGGAGTGGAGACCCAGTACTTC
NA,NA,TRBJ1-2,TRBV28,CASSFPLGQGDGYTF,TGTGCCAGCAGTTTCCCCCTCGGGCAGGGTGACGGCTACACCTTC